Sequencing of this TCR beta chain was carried out in a study of blood T cell repertoires in COVID-19. The data were produced by immunoSEQ multiplex PCR, yet TCRdb's version contains in-frame clones alone and is incomplete. The data show about 370,000 clones, around 92% seen once. CDR1 MNHNY and CDR2 SVGAGI come from the germline V gene (reference sequence). CDR3 length equals 15 residues. Trimming removed 0 bases from V and 15 bases from J; junction bases left unmatched: 8. V and J are TRBV6-6 and TRBJ2-1, with 13 bases fitting TRBD2. What was sequenced was peripheral blood. The receptor's source is a woman aged 25 to 39 with COVID-19, enrolled during active disease. As DNA, the CDR3 is TGTGCCAGCAGTTACTCGGGGGGGACTAGCGGGGAGTTGTTCTTC. This gives the protein CASSYSGGTSGELFF.